This T cell receptor (beta chain) was sequenced in a study of TIL therapy for anti-PD-1-resistant metastatic lung cancer. Across the study: Median tumor PD-L1 proportion score was under 7.5%. Study findings and constraints: Patients were highly selected, enriched for treatment-naive, never-smoker and oncogene-addicted cases.

As to this clone: Its specificity is not known.

The libraries were made with immunoSEQ v3. TCRdb's table, derived via immunoSEQ multiplex PCR, lists solely in-frame clones and lacks some. The sample has roughly 16,000 clones; 74% are singletons. This CDR3 region has 11 residues. CDR1 is SGHAT and CDR2 is FQNNGV in the germline V gene. The time point was: pre-treatment sample, taken before nivolumab and TIL therapy. The V call is TRBV11-2, the J call TRBJ2-5, with D hard to call. Matching the DNA end better, TRBJ2-7 makes the J call doubtful. Material: blood, obtained at baseline. This receptor was obtained from a person aged 25-80 years with non-small cell lung cancer. CDR3 DNA: TGTGCCAGCAGCTCCTCCTACGAGCAGTACTTC. It translates to CASSSSYEQYF.